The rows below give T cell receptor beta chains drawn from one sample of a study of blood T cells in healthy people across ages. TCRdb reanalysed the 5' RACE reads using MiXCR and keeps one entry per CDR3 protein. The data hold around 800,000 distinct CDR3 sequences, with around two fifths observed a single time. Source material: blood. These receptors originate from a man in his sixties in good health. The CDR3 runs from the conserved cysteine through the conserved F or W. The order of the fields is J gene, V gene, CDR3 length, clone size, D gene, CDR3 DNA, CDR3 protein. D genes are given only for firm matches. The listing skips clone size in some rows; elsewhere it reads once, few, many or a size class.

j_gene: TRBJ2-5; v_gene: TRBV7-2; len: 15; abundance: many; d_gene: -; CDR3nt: TGTGCCAGCAGCTTAGAGGCTAGGGGTCGTGAGACCCAGTACTTC; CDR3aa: CASSLEARGRETQYF
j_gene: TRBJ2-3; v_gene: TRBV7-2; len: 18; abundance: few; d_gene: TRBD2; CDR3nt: TGTGCCAGCAGCTTAGGGCTAGCGGGGGCCGTTAGCACAGATACGCAGTATTTT; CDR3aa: CASSLGLAGAVSTDTQYF
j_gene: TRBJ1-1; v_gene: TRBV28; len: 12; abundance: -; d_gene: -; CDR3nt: TGTGCCAGTAGTTTTAGGCAAACTGAAGCTTTCTTT; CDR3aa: CASSFRQTEAFF
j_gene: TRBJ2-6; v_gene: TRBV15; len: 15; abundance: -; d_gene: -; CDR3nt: TGTGCCACCAGCAAGAGGGACTCTGGGGCCAACGTCCTGACTTTC; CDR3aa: CATSKRDSGANVLTF
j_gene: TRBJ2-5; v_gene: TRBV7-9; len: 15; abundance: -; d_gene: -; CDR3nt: TGTGCCAGCAGCTTAGAGTGGACAGCACAAGAAACCCAGTACTTC; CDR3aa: CASSLEWTAQETQYF
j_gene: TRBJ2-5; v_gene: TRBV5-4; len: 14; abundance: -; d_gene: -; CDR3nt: TGTGCCAGCAGCCCTAGGGGCTTCCAAGAGACCCAGTACTTC; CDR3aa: CASSPRGFQETQYF
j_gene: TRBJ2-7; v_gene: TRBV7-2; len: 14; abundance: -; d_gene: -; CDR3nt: TGTGCCAGCACCCAGGGGAGGGGCTCCTACGAGCAGTACTTC; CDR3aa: CASTQGRGSYEQYF
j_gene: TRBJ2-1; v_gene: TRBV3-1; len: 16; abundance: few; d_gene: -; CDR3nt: TGTGCCAGCACCCCGGAGGACGGGTCCTCGTACAATGAGCAGTTCTTC; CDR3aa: CASTPEDGSSYNEQFF
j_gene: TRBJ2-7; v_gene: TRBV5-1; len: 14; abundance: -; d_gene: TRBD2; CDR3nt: TGCGCCAGCAGCTCCGGAGCCTGGGAGGGCGAGCAGTACTTC; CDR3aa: CASSSGAWEGEQYF
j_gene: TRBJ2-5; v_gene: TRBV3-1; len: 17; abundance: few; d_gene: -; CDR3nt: TGTGCCAGCAGCCAACTCCACGCGGGACTTACAAAAGAGACCCAGTACTTC; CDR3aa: CASSQLHAGLTKETQYF
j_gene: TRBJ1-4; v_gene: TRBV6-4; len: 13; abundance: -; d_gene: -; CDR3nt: TGTGCCAGCAGTGAGGCGGCGGGGGAAAAACTGTTTTTT; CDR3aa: CASSEAAGEKLFF
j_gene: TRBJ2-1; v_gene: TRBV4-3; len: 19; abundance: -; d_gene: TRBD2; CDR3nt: TGCGCCAGCAGCCAAAATTTAACTAGCGGGGGGGCAACCTACAATGAGCAGTTCTTC; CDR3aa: CASSQNLTSGGATYNEQFF
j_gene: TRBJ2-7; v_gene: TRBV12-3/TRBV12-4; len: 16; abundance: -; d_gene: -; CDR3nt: TGTGCCAGCAGTCTAGGACTAAGCGGCCTATCCTACGAGCAGTACTTC; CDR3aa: CASSLGLSGLSYEQYF
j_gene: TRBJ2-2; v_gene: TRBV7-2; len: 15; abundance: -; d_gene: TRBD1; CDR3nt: TGTGCCAGCAGATTAGACAGGGGGAAGGACGGGGAGCTGTTTTTT; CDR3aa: CASRLDRGKDGELFF
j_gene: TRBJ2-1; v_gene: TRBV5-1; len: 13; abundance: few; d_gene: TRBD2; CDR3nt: TGCGCCAGCAGCTTGCGGGAGGGGGATGAGCAGTTCTTC; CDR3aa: CASSLREGDEQFF
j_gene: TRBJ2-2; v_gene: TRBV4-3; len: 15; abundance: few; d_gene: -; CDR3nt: TGCGCCAGCAGCCGAAACCTCGGGAGCACCGGGGAGCTGTTTTTT; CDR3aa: CASSRNLGSTGELFF
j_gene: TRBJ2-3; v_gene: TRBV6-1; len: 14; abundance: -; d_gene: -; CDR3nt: TGTGCCAGCTTGGGCCAAAGGGGGGCAGATACGCAGTATTTT; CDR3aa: CASLGQRGADTQYF
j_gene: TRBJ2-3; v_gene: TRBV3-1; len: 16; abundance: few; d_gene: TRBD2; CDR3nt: TGTGCCAGCAGCCAGCCGGGACTAGCGGACACAGATACGCAGTATTTT; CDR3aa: CASSQPGLADTDTQYF
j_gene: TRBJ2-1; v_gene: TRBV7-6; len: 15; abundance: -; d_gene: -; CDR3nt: TGTGCCAGCAGCTTAGGGGCGTCCAATTACAATGAGCAGTTCTTC; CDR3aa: CASSLGASNYNEQFF
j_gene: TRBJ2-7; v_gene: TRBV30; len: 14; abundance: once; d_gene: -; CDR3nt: TGTGCCTGGAGTCCCGCCCCAGTCTCCTACGAGCAGTACTTC; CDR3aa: CAWSPAPVSYEQYF
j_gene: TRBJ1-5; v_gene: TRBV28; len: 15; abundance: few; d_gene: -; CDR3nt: TGTGCCAGCACCCCCCAGGGGAGGAGGATTCAGCCCCAGCATTTT; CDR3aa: CASTPQGRRIQPQHF
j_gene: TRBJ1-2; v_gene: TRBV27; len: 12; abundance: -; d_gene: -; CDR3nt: TGTGCCAGCTATGACAGAGGGGAAGGCTACACCTTC; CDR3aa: CASYDRGEGYTF
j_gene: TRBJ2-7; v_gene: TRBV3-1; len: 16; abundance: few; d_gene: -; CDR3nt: TGTGCCAGCAGCCAAGGACGGAAGGGAGACTCCTACGAGCAGTACTTC; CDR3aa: CASSQGRKGDSYEQYF
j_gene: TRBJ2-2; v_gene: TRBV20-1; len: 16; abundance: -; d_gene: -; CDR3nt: TGCAGTGCAAAAGGTCTAAGGGCAGGGGACACCGGGGAGCTGTTTTTT; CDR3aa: CSAKGLRAGDTGELFF
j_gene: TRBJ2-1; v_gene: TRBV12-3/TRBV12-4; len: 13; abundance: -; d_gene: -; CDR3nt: TGTGCCAGCAGCGACGATACCTACAATGAGCAGTTCTTC; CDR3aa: CASSDDTYNEQFF
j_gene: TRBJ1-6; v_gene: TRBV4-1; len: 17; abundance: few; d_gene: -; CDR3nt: TGCGCCAGCAGCCTCCTCTCGGCAGGGCGAGGCAATTCACCCCTCCACTTT; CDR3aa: CASSLLSAGRGNSPLHF
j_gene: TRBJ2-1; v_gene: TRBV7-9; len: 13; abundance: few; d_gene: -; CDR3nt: TGTGCCAGCAGCTTAGCCACGGACAATGAGCAGTTCTTC; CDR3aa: CASSLATDNEQFF
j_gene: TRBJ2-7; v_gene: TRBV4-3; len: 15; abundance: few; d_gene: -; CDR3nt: TGCGCCAGCAGCCAAGATACTTCCCGCTCCTACGAGCAGTACTTC; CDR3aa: CASSQDTSRSYEQYF
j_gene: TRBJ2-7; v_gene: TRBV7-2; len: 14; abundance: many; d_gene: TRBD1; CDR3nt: TGTGCCAGCAGCTTAGATGACAGGGGGTACGAGCAGTACTTC; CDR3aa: CASSLDDRGYEQYF
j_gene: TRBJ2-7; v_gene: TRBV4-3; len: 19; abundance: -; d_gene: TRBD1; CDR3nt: TGCGCCAGCAGCCAAAAAACCGGGACAGGGGGCCCTCCTCCCTACGAGCAGTACTTC; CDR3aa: CASSQKTGTGGPPPYEQYF
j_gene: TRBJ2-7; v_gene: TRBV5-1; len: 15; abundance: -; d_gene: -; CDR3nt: TGCGCCAGCAGCTTGGCCGTGAGGGGGGCGGCTGAGCAGTACTTC; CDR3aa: CASSLAVRGAAEQYF
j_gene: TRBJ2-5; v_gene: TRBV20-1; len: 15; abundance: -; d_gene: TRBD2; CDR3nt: TGCAGTGCTAATCCCTTTAGCGGGGGCGGGGAGACCCAGTACTTC; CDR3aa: CSANPFSGGGETQYF
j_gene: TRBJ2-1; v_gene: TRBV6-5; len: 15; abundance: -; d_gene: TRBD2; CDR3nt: TGTGCCAGCAGTTACTCTCGGGGGGGCACCGATGAGCAGTTCTTC; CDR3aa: CASSYSRGGTDEQFF
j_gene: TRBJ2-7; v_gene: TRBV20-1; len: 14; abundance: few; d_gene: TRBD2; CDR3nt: TGCAGTGCCCGCACTAGCGGGGGGGGCAACGAGCAGTACTTC; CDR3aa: CSARTSGGGNEQYF
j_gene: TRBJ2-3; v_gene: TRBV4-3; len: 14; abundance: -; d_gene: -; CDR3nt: TGCGCCAGCAGCCAAGACGGACTGGGGGATACGCAGTATTTT; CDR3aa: CASSQDGLGDTQYF
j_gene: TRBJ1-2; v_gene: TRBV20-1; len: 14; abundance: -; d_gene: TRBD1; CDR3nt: TGCAGTGCTAGAGATCGACAGGGGATATATGGCTACACCTTC; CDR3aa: CSARDRQGIYGYTF
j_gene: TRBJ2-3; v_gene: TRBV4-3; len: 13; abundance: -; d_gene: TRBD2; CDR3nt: TGCGCCAGCAGCCAATCGGGACTAGCGGGGCAGTATTTT; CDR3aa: CASSQSGLAGQYF
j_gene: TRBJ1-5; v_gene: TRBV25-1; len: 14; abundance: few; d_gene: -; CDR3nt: TGTGCCAGCAGTGAAAACAGGGCCAATCAGCCCCAGCATTTT; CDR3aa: CASSENRANQPQHF
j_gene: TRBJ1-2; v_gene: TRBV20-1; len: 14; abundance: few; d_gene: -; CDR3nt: TGCAGTGCCCCCCTAGGCCCCAGCTACTATGGCTACACCTTC; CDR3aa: CSAPLGPSYYGYTF
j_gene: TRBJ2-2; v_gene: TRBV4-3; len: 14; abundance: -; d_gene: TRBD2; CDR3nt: TGCGCCAGCAGCCAAGACGGGGGGACCGGGGAGCTGTTTTTT; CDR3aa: CASSQDGGTGELFF
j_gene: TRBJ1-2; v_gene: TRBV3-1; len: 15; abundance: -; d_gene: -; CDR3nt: TGTGCCAGCAGCCAAGAGGAGGGAGGGAGGGATGGCTACACCTTC; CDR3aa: CASSQEEGGRDGYTF